The 3 T cell receptor beta chains given below trace back to one sample, sequenced in a study of blood T cells in healthy people across ages. It was with a sample-barcoded 5' primer and a J-beta primer mix that a second PCR of about 7 to 12 cycles was run. Using its own MiXCR run on the 5' RACE reads, TCRdb lists one record per CDR3 protein. Of about 680,000 distinct CDR3 sequences listed, approximately 49% are singletons. Sequenced: blood. These receptors all come from a woman aged 55 to 70 in good health.

This clonotype occurred a few times. V and J are TRBV20-1 and TRBJ1-2; no firm D call. V lost 5 bases to trimming and J lost 1 base, with 14 bases between them. The germline CDR1 and CDR2 sequences are DFQATT and SNEGSKA (reference sequence). CDR3 length: 14 residues. CDR3 residues: CSAPRDRSNYGYTF. As DNA, the CDR3 is TGCAGTGCTCCCCGCGACCGTAGTAACTATGGCTACACCTTC.

The CDR3 bases are TGCGCCAGCAGCCCCGGGACAGGGGCGGTTAATGAGCAGTTCTTC. Translated, it gives CASSPGTGAVNEQFF. The V call is TRBV4-3, the J call TRBJ2-1, with 10 bases identical to TRBD1. Trimming removed 4 bases from V and 7 bases from J; junction bases left unmatched: 7. The CDR3 is 15 residues long. Per germline, CDR1 LGHNA and CDR2 YSLEER.

This rearrangement joins TRBV29-1 to TRBJ2-3; 11 bases line up with TRBD2. J was trimmed by 5 bases and V by 3 bases; bases with no gene match: 7. This CDR3 spans 15 amino acids. CDR1 SQVTM and CDR2 ANQGSEA come from the germline V gene. In nucleotides, the CDR3 is TGCAGCGTTGATGGCCTAGCGGGAGGCGGAGATACGCAGTATTTT. Translating gives CSVDGLAGGGDTQYF.